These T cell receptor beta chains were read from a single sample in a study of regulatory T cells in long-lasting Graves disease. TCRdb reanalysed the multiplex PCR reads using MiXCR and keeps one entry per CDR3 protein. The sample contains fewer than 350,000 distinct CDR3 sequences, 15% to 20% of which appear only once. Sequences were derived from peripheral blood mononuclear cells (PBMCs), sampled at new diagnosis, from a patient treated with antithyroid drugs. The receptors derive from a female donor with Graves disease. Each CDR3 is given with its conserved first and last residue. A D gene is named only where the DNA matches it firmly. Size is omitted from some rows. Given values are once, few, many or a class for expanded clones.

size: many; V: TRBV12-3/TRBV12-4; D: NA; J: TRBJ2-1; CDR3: CASSLSTRGRSRDEQFF; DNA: TGTGCCAGCAGTTTAAGTACGCGGGGACGCAGCCGCGATGAGCAGTTCTTC
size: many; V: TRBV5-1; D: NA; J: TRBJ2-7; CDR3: CASSLWTLDRSYEQYF; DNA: TGCGCCAGCAGCTTGTGGACATTGGACCGATCCTACGAGCAGTACTTC
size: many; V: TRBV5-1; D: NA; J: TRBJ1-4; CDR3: CASSSYYADEKLFF; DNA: TGCGCCAGCAGCTCATACTATGCAGATGAAAAACTGTTTTTT
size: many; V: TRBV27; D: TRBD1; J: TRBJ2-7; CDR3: CASSRGPSSYEQYF; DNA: TGTGCCAGCAGTAGGGGGCCGAGCTCCTACGAGCAGTACTTC
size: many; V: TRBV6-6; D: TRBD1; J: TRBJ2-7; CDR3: CASSYSQTGLSYEQYF; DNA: TGTGCCAGCAGTTACTCGCAGACAGGGCTTTCCTACGAGCAGTACTTC
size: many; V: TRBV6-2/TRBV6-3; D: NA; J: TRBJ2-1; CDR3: CASSYDEFRFNEQFF; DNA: TGTGCCAGCAGTTACGACGAATTCCGGTTCAATGAGCAGTTCTTC
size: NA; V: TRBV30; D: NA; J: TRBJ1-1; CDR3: CAWGPRGNTEAFF; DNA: TGTGCCTGGGGTCCCAGAGGGAACACTGAAGCTTTCTTT
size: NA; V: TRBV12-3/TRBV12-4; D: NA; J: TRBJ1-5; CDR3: CASSSNRATAVRNQPQHF; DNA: TGTGCCAGCAGTTCTAATCGGGCAACAGCGGTTCGTAATCAGCCCCAGCATTTT
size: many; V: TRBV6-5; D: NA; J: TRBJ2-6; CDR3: CASSYWGVRGANVLTF; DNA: TGTGCCAGCAGTTACTGGGGGGTTCGAGGGGCCAACGTCCTGACTTTC
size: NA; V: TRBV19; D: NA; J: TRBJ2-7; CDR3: CASSGKGGGDEQYF; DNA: TGTGCCAGTAGTGGGAAGGGGGGAGGGGACGAGCAGTACTTC
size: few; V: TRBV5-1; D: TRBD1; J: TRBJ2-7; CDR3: CASSRGTVTQYEQYF; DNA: TGCGCCAGCAGCAGGGGGACAGTAACTCAATACGAGCAGTACTTC
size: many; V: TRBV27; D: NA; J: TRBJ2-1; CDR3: CASSLGHPVWFNEQFF; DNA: TGTGCCAGCAGTTTGGGACATCCGGTCTGGTTCAATGAGCAGTTCTTC
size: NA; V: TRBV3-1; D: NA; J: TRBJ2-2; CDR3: CASSQEGLGELFF; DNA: TGTGCCAGCAGCCAAGAGGGGTTGGGGGAGCTGTTTTTT
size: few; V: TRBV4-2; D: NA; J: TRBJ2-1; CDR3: CASSGWAGSSYNEQFF; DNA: TGTGCCAGCAGCGGCTGGGCAGGTAGCTCCTACAATGAGCAGTTCTTC
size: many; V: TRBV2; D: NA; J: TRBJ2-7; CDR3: CASSPLNYEQYF; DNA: TGTGCCAGCAGTCCCTTAAACTACGAGCAGTACTTC
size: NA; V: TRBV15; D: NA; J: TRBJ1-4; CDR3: CATSNGHANEKLFF; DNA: TGTGCCACCAGCAACGGACACGCTAATGAAAAACTGTTTTTT
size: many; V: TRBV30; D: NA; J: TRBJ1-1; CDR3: CAWGSGVNTEAFF; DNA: TGTGCCTGGGGCTCAGGGGTGAACACTGAAGCTTTCTTT
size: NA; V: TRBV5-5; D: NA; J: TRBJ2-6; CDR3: CASRRDAGANVLTF; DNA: TGTGCCAGCAGACGGGACGCTGGGGCCAACGTCCTGACTTTC
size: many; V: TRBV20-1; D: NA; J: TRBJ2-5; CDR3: CSASRAGFQETQYF; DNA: TGCAGTGCTAGCCGAGCAGGGTTCCAAGAGACCCAGTACTTC
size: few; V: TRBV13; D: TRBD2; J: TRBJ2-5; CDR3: CASSPRLAGQETQCF; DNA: TGTGCCAGCAGCCCCCGACTAGCGGGCCAAGAGACCCAGTGCTTC
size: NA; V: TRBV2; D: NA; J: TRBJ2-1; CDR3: CASSRTINEQFF; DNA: TGTGCCAGCAGTCGGACAATAAATGAGCAGTTCTTC
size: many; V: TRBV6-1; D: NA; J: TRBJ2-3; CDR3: CASSEGRGAETDTQYF; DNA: TGTGCCAGCAGTGAAGGAAGAGGGGCTGAGACAGATACGCAGTATTTT
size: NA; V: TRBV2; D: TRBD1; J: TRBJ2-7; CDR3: CASRDRAGGGEQYF; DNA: TGCGCCAGCAGAGATAGAGCAGGGGGCGGTGAGCAGTACTTC
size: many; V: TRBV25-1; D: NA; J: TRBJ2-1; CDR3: CASSGSSGLWEQFF; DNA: TGTGCCAGCAGTGGAAGTTCTGGCCTCTGGGAGCAGTTCTTC
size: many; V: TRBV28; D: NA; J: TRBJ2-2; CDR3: CASSSIGGGMTGELFF; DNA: TGTGCCAGCAGCTCCATAGGGGGGGGCATGACCGGGGAGCTGTTTTTT
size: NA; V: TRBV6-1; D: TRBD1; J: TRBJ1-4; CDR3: CASTWDRANEKLFF; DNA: TGTGCCAGCACTTGGGACAGGGCAAATGAAAAACTGTTTTTT
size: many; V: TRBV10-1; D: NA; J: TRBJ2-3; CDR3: CASTPSLGDTQYF; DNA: TGCGCCAGCACCCCCAGCCTTGGAGATACGCAGTATTTT
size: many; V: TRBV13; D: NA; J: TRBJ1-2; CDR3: CASTPGGEQHGYTF; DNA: TGTGCCAGCACTCCGGGGGGGGAGCAGCATGGCTACACCTTC
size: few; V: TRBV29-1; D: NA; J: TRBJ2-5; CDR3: CSVQSSGETQYF; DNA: TGCAGCGTACAGAGTTCGGGAGAGACCCAGTACTTC
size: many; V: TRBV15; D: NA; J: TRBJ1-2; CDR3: CATLDTDYGYTF; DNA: TGTGCCACCTTGGACACAGACTATGGCTACACCTTC
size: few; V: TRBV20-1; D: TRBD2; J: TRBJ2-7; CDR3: CSARLASGIHEQYF; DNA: TGCAGTGCTAGATTGGCTAGCGGGATCCACGAGCAGTACTTC
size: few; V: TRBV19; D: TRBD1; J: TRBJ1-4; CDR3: CASRLTGSGEKLFF; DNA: TGTGCCAGTAGATTGACAGGGTCGGGAGAAAAACTGTTTTTT
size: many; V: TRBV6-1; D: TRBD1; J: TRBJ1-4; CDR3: CASSDRWTGLREKLFF; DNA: TGTGCCAGCAGTGATAGATGGACAGGCTTAAGAGAAAAACTGTTTTTT
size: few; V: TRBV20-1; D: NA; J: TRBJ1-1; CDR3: CSARQKNTEAFF; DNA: TGCAGTGCTAGGCAGAAAAACACTGAAGCTTTCTTT
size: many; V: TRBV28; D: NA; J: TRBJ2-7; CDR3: CASSLVASVYEQYF; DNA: TGTGCCAGCAGTTTAGTGGCCTCAGTCTACGAGCAGTACTTC
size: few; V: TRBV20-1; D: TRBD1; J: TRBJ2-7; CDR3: CSARDLGTGAYEQYF; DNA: TGCAGTGCTAGAGATTTAGGGACAGGTGCCTACGAGCAGTACTTC
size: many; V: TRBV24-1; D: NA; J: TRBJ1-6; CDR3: CATSEAHNSPLHF; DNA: TGTGCCACCAGTGAGGCTCATAATTCACCCCTCCACTTT
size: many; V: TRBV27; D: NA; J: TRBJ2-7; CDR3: CASRAVSREQYF; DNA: TGTGCCAGCAGGGCGGTATCCCGCGAGCAGTACTTC
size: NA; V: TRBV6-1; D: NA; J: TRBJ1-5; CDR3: CASKTLDGRNQPQHF; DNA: TGTGCCAGCAAGACCTTAGACGGACGGAATCAGCCCCAGCATTTT
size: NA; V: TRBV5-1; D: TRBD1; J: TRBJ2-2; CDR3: CASSTGTGNTGELVF; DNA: TGCGCCAGCAGCACAGGGACAGGGAACACCGGGGAGCTGGTTTTT